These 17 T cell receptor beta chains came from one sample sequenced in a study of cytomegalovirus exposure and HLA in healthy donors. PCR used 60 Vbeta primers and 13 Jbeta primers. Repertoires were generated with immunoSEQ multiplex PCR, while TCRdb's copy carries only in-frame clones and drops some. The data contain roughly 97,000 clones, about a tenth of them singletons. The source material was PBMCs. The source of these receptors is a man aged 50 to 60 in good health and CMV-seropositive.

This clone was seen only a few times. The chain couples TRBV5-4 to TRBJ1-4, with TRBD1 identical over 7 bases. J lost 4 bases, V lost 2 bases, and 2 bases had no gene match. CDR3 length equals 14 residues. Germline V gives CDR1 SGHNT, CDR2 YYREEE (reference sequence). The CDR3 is CASSLQGYNEKLFF. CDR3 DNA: TGTGCCAGCAGCTTACAGGGGTATAATGAAAAACTGTTTTTT.

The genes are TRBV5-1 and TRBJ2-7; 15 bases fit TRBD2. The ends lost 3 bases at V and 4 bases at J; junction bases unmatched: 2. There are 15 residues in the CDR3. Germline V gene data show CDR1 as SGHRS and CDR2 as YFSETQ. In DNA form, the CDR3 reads TGCGCCAGCAGCTGGGGGACTAGCGGGAGGTACGAGCAGTACTTC. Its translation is CASSWGTSGRYEQYF.

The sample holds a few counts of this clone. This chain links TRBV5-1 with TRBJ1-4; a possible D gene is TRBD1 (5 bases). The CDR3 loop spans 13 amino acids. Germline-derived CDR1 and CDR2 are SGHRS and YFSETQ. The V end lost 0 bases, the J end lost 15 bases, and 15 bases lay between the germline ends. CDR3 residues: CASSLEAGGTVFF. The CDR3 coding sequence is TGCGCCAGCAGCTTGGAAGCAGGTGGGACTGTGTTTTTT.

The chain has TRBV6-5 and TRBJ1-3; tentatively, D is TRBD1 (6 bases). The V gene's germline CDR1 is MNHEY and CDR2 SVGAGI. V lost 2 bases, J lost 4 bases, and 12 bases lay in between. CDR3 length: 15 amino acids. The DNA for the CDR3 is TGTGCCAGCAGTTACCGAGCGGGGGCCGGAAACACCATATATTTT. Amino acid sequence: CASSYRAGAGNTIYF.

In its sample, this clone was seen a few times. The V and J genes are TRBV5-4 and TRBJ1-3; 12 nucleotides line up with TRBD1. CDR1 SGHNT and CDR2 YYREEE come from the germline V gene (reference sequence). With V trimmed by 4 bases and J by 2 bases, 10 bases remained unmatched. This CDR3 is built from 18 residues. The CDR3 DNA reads TGTGCCAGCAGCGCGGGACAGGGGGCGCGTGTAGCTGGAAACACCATATATTTT. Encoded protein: CASSAGQGARVAGNTIYF.

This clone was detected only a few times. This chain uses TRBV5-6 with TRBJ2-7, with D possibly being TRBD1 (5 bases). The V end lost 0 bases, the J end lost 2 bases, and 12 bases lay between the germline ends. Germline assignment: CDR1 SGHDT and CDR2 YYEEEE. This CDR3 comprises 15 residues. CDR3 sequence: CASSLAPTGAYEQYF. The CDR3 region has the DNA TGTGCCAGCAGCTTGGCTCCCACAGGTGCCTACGAGCAGTACTTC.

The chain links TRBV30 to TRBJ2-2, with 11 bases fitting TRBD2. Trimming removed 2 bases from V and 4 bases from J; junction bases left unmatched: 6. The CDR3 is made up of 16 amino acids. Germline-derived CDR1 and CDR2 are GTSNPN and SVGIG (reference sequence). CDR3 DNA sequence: TGTGCCTGGAGTAGAGGGACTAGCGGCTTCACCGGGGAGCTGTTTTTT. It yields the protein CAWSRGTSGFTGELFF. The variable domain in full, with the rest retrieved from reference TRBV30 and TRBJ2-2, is SQTIHQWPATLVQPVGSPLSLECTVEGTSNPNLYWYRQAAGRGLQLLFYSVGIGQISSEVPQNLSASRPQDRQFILSSKKLLLSDSGFYLCAWSRGTSGFTGELFFGEGSRLTVL.

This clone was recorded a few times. Here the CDR3 DNA reads TGTGCCAGCAGTTCCAATAGCGGGAGAGGTGAGCAGTTCTTC. Protein product: CASSSNSGRGEQFF. The chain employs TRBV6-5 and TRBJ2-1, with TRBD2 matching over 9 bases. J gave up 9 bases and V 4 bases, and 7 bases lay outside the gene matches. This CDR3 contains 14 residues. Germline values: CDR1 MNHEY, CDR2 SVGAGI.

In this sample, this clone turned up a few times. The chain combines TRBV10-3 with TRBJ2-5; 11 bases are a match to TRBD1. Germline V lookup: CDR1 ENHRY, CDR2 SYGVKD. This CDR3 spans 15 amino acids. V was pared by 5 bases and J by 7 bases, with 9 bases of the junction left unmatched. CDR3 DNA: TGTGCCATCAGTCCCGGACAGGGGGCAATCGGGACCCAGTACTTC. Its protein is CAISPGQGAIGTQYF.

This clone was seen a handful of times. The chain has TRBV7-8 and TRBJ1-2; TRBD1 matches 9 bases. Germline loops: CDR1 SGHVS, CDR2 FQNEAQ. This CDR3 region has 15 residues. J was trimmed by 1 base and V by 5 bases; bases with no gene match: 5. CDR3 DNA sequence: TGTGCCAGCAGCCCCCGACAGGGGGGTAACTATGGCTACACCTTC. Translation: CASSPRQGGNYGYTF. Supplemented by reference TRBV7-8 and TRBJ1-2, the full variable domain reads GAGVSQSPRYKVAKRGQDVALRCDPISGHVSLFWYQQALGQGPEFLTYFQNEAQLDKSGLPSDRFFAERPEGSVSTLKIQRTQQEDSAVYLCASSPRQGGNYGYTFGSGTRLTVV.

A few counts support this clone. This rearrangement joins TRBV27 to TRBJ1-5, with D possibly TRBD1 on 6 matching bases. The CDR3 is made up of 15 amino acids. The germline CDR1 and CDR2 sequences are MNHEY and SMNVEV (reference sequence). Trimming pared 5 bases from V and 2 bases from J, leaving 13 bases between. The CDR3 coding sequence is TGTGCCAGCAGTCGCAGGGGAGATGGCAATCAGCCCCAGCATTTT. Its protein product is CASSRRGDGNQPQHF.

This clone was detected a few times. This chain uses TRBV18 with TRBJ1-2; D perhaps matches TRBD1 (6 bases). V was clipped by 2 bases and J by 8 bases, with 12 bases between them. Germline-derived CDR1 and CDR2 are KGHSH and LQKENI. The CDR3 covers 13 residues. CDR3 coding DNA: TGTGCCAGCTCACCATGGCAGGGGCGCGGCTACACCTTC. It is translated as CASSPWQGRGYTF.

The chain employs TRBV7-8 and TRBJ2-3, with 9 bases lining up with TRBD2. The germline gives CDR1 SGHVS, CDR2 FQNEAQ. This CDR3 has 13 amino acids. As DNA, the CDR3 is TGTGTCTCATCTAGCGGGGTAACAGATACGCAGTATTTT. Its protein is CVSSSGVTDTQYF.

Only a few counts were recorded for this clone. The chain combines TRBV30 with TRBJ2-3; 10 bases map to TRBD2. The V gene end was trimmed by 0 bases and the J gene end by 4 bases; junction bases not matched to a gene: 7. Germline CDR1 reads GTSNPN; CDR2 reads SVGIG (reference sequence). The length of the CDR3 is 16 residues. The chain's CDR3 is CAWSVGGLAGADTQYF. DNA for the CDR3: TGTGCCTGGAGTGTAGGGGGTCTAGCGGGAGCAGATACGCAGTATTTT.

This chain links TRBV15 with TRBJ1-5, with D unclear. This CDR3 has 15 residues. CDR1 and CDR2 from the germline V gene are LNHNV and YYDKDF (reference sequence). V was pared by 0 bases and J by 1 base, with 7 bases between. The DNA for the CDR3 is TGTGCCACCAGCAGAGATAAGCGGAGCAATCAGCCCCAGCATTTT. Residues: CATSRDKRSNQPQHF.

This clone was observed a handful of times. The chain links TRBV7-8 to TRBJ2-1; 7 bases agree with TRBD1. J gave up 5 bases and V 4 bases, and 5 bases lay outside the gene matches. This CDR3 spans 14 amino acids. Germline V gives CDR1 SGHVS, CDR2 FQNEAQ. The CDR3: CASSSQTGNNEQFF. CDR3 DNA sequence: TGTGCCAGCAGCTCCCAGACAGGGAACAATGAGCAGTTCTTC.

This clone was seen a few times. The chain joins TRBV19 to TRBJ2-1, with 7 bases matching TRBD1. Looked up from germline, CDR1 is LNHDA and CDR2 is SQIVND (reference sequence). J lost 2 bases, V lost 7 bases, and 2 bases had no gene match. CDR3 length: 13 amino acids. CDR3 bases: TGTGCCAGTACAGGGGGTACCTACAATGAGCAGTTCTTC. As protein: CASTGGTYNEQFF.